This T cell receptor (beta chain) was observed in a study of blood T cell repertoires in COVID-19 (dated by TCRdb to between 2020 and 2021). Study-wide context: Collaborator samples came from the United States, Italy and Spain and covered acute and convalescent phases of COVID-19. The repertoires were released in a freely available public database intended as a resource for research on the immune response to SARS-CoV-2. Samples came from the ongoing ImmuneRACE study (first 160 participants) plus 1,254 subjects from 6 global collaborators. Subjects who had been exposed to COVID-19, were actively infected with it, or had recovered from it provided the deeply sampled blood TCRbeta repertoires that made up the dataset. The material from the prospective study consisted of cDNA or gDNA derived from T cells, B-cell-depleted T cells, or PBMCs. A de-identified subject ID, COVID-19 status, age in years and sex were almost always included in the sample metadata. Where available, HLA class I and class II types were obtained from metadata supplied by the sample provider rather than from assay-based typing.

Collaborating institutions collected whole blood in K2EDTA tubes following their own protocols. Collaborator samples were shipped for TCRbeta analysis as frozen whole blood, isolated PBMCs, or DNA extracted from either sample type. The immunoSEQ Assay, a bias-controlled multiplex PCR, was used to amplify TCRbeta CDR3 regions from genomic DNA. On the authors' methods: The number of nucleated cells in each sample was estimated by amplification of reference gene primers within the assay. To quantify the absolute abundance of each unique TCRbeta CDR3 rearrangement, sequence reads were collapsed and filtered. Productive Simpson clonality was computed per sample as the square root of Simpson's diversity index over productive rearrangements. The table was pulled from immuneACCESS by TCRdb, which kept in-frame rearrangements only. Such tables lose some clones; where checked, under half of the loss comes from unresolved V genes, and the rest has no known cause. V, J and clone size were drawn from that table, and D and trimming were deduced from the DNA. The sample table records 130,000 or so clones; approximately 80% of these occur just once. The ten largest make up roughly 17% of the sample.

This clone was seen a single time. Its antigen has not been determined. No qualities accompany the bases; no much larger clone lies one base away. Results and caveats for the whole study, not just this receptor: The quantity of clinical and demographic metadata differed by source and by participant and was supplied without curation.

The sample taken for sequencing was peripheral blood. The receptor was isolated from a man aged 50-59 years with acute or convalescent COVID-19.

The DNA sequence is as follows: TGTGCCAGCAGTACAGACAGGCCCAAGTGCACTGAAGCTTTCTTT. This gives the protein CASSTDRPKCTEAFF. The rearrangement joined TRBV6-5 to TRBJ1-1, and perhaps TRBD1 as D gene, on 6 matching bases. Trimming at the junction amounts to 5 bases on V and 4 bases on J, and the germline ends lie 17 bases apart. The CDR3 has 15 amino acids, counting the end cysteine and phenylalanine. Only the CDR3 DNA is retained, 45 bases long and in frame from the first base. Taken from the germline V gene, the CDR1 and CDR2 loops are MNHEY and SVGAGI.